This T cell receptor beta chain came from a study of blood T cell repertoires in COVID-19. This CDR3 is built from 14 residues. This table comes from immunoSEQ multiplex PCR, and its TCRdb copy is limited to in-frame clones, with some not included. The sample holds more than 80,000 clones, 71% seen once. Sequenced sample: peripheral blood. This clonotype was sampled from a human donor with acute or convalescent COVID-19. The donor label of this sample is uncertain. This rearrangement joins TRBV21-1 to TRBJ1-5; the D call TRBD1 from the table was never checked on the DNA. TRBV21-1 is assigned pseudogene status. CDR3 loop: CASSVRDNNQPQHF. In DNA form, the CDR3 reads TGTGCCAGCAGCGTCCGGGACAACAATCAGCCCCAGCATTTT.